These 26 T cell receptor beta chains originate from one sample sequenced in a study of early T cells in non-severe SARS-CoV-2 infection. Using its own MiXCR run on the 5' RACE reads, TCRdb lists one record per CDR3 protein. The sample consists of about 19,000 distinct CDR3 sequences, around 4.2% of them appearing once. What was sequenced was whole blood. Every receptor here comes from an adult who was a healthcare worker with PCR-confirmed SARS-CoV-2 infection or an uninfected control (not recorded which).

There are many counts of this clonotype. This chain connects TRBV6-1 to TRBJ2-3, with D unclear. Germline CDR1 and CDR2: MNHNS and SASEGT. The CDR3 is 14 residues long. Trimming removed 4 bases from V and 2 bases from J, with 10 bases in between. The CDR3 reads CASSGDSLTDTQYF. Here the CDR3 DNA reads TGTGCCAGCAGTGGGGATTCCCTCACAGATACGCAGTATTTT.

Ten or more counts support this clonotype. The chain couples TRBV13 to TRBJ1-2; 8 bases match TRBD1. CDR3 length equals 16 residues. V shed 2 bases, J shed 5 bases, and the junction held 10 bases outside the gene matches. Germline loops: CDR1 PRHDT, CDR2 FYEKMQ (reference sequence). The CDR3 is CASSLWGGTGGYGYTF. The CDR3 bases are TGTGCCAGCAGCTTATGGGGAGGAACAGGGGGGTATGGCTACACCTTC.

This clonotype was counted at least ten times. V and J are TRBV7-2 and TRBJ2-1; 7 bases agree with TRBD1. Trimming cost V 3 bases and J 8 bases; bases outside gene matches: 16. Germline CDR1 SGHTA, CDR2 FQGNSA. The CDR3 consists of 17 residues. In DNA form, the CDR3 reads TGTGCCAGCAGCTTCGACTCGGCGGCGAACAGGGGCGATGAGCAGTTCTTC. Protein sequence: CASSFDSAANRGDEQFF.

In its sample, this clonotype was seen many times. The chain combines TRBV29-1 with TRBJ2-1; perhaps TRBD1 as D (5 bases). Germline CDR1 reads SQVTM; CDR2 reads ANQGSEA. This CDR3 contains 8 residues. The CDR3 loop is CSDSGRFF. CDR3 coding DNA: TGCAGTGACAGTGGGCGGTTCTTC.

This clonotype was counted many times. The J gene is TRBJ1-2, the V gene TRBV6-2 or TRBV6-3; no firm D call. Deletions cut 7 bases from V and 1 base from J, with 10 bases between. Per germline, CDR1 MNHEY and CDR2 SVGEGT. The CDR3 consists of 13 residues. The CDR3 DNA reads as TGTGCCAGCACGGTCCGGATTAACTATGGCTACACCTTC. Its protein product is CASTVRINYGYTF.

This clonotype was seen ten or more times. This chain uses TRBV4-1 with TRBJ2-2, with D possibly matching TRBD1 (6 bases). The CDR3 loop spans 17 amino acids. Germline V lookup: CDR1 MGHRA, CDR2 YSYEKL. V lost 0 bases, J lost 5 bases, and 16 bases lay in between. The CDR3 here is CASSQEMIKTGTGELFF. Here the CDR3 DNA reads TGCGCCAGCAGCCAAGAAATGATTAAAACAGGGACCGGGGAGCTGTTTTTT.

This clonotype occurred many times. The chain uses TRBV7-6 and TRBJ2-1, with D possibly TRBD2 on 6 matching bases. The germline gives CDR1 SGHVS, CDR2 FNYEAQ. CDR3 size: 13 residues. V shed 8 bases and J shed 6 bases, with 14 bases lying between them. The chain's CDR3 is CASSRGGPNEQFF. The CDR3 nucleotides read TGTGCCAGCTCCCGCGGAGGGCCCAATGAGCAGTTCTTC.

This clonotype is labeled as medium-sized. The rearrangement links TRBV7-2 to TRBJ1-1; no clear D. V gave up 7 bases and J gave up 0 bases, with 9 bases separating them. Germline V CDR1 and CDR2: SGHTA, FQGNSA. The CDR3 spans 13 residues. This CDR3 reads CASTRFMNTEAFF. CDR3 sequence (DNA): TGTGCCAGCACCAGGTTCATGAACACTGAAGCTTTCTTT.

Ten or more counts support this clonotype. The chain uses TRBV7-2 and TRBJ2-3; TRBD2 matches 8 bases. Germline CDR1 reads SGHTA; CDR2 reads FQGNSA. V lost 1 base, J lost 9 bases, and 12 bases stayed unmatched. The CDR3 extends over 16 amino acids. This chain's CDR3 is CASSLVGSGGDKTQYF. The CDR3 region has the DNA TGTGCCAGCAGCTTAGTAGGCAGCGGGGGTGATAAGACGCAGTATTTT.

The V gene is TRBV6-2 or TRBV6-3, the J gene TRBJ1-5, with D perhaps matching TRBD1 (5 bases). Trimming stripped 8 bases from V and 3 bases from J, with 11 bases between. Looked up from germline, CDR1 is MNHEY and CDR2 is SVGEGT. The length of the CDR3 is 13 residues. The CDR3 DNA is TGTGCCAGCGGCAGGGCTAACAATCAGCCCCAGCATTTT. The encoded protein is CASGRANNQPQHF.

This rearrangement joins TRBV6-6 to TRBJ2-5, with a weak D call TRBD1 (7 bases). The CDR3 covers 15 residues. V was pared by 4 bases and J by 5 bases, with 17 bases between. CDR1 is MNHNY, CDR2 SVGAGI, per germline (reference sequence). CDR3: CASSSPGGGGETQYF. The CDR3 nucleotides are TGTGCCAGCAGTTCTCCAGGGGGAGGAGGGGAGACCCAGTACTTC.

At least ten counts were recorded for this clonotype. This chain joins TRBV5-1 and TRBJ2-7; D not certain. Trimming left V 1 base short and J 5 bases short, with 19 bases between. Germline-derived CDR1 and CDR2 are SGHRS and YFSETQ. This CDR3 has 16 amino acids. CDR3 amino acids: CASSLQEPRLGDEQYF. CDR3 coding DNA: TGCGCCAGCAGCTTGCAGGAGCCGCGGCTTGGTGACGAGCAGTACTTC.

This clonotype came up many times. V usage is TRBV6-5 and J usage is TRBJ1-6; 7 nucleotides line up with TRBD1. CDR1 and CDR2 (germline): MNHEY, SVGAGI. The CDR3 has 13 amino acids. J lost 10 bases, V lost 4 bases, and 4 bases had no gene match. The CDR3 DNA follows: TGTGCCAGCAGTTCTGGACAGGAGTCACCCCTCCACTTT. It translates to CASSSGQESPLHF.

CDR3: CASSLAGGFVRNEQFF. The DNA for the CDR3 is TGTGCCAGCAGTCTCGCGGGGGGCTTTGTCAGGAATGAGCAGTTCTTC. V and J are TRBV12-3 or TRBV12-4 and TRBJ2-1, with TRBD2 matching over 8 bases. This CDR3 region has 16 residues. V was clipped by 5 bases and J by 7 bases; unmatched bases: 13.

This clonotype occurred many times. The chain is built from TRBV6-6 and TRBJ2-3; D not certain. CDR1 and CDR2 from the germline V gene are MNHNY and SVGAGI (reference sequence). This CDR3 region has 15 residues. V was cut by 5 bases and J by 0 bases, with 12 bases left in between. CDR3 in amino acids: CASSGFYSSTDTQYF. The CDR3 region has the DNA TGTGCCAGCAGTGGGTTCTATTCTAGCACAGATACGCAGTATTTT.

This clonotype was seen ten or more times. The CDR3 DNA reads TGTGCCAGCAGCCTCGGAGGGCAAGCAGCGACCCAGTACTTC. Amino acid sequence: CASSLGGQAATQYF. The chain carries TRBV3-1 and TRBJ2-5, with D possibly TRBD2 on 6 matching bases. Germline assignment: CDR1 LGHDT and CDR2 YNNKEL (reference sequence). The CDR3 totals 14 residues. V lost 4 bases, J lost 7 bases, and 16 bases lay in between.

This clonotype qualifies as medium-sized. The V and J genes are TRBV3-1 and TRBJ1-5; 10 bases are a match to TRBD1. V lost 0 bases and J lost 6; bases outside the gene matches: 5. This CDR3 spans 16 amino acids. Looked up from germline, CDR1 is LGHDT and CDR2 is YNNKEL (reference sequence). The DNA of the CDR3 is TGTGCCAGCAGCCAAGATTGGGGACAGGGGCGTCAGCCCCAGCATTTT. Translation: CASSQDWGQGRQPQHF.

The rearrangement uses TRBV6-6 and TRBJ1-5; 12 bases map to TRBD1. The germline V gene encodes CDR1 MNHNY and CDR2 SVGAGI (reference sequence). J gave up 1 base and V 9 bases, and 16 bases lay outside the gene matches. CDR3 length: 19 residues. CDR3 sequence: CASSNPGTGGLASNQPQHF. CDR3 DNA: TGTGCCAGTTCCAACCCCGGGACAGGGGGCCTCGCCAGCAATCAGCCCCAGCATTTT.

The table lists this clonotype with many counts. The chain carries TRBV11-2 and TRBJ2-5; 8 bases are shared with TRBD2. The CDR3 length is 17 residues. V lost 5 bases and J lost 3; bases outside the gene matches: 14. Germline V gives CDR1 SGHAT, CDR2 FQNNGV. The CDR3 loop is CASSRGGFVDRKETQYF. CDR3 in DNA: TGTGCCAGCAGCCGGGGGGGTTTCGTGGACAGAAAAGAGACCCAGTACTTC.

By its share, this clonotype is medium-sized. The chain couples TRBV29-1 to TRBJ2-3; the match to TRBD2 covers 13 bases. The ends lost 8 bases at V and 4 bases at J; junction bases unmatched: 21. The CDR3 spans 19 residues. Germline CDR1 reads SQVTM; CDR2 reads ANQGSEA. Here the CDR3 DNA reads TGCAGCTTCTACAGGACTAGCGGGGGCCCCAGTCTCGTCCCAGATACGCAGTATTTT. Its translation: CSFYRTSGGPSLVPDTQYF.

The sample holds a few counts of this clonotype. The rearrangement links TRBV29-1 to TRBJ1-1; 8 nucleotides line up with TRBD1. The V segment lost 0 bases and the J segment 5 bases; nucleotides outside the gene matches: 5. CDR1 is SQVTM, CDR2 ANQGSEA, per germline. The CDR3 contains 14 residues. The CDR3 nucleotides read TGCAGCGTTGAAGAGCGGACAGGGAATACTGAAGCTTTCTTT. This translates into CSVEERTGNTEAFF.

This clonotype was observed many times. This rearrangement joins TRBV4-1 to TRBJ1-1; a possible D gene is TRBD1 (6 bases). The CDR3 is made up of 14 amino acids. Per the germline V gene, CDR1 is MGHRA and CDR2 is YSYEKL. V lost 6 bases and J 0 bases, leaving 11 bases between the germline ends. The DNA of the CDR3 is TGCGCCAGCAGAGCCGGGACAATGAACACTGAAGCTTTCTTT. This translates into CASRAGTMNTEAFF.

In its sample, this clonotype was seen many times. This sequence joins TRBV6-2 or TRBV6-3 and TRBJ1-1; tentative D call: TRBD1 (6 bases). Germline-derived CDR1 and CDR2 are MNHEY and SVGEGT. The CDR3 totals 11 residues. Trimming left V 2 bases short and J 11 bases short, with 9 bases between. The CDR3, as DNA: TGTGCCAGCAGTTACCAGGGGAAGGCTTTCTTT. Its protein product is CASSYQGKAFF.

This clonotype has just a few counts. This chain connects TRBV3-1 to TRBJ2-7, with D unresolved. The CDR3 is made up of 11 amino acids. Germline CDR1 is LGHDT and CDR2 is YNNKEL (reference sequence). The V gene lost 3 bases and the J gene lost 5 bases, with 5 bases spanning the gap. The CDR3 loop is CASSQYDEQYF. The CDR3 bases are TGTGCCAGCAGCCAGTACGACGAGCAGTACTTC.

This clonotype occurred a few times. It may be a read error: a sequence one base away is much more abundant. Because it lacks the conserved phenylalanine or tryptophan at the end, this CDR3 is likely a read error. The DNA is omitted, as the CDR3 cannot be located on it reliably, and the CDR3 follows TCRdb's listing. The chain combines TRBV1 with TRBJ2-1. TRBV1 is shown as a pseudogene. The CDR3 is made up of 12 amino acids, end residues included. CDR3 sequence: CTSSQDLDEQFS.

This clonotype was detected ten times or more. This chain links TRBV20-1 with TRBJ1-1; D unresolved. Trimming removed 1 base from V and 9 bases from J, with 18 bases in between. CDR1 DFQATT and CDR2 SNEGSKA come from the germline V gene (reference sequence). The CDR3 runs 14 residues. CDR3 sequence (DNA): TGCAGTGCTAGAGGGGATGGCAGGTTACCCCAAGCTTTCTTT. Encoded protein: CSARGDGRLPQAFF.